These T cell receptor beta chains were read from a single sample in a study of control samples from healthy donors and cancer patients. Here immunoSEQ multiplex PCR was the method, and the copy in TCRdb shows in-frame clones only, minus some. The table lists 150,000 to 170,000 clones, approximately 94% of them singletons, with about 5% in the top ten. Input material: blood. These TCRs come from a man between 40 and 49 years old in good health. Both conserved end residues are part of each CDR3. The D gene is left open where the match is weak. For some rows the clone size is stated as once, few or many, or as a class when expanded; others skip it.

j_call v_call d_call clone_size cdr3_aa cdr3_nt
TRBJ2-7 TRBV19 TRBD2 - CASSIRASGYEQYF TGTGCCAGTAGTATCCGGGCTAGCGGCTACGAGCAGTACTTC
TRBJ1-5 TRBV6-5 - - CASSFRLDSNQPQHF TGTGCCAGCAGTTTTAGACTCGATAGCAATCAGCCCCAGCATTTT
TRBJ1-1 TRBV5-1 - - CASSLLRDTEAFF TGCGCCAGCAGCTTGTTGAGGGACACTGAAGCTTTCTTT
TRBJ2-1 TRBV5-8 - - CASSLEAWVTYNEQFF TGTGCCAGCAGCTTGGAAGCGTGGGTAACCTACAATGAGCAGTTCTTC
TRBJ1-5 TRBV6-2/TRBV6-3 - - CASSYLDNVKPQHF TGTGCCAGCAGTTACTTAGACAATGTGAAGCCCCAGCATTTT
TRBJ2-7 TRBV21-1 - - CASSKGCPGWDEQYF TGTGCCAGCAGCAAAGGTTGCCCAGGCTGGGACGAGCAGTACTTC
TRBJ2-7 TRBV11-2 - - CASSRNRGEQYF TGTGCCAGCAGCCGCAACAGAGGCGAGCAGTACTTC
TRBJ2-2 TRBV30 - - CASGPTRAGELFF TGTGCCTCGGGACCCACACGAGCCGGGGAGCTGTTTTTT
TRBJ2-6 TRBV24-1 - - CATSDLAPSGANVLTF TGTGCCACCAGTGATTTGGCACCTTCTGGGGCCAACGTCCTGACTTTC
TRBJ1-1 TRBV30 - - CAWSVLGSTEAFF TGTGCCTGGAGTGTACTCGGTTCCACTGAAGCTTTCTTT
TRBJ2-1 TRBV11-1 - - CASTPGPYNEQFF TGTGCCAGCACTCCAGGGCCCTACAATGAGCAGTTCTTC
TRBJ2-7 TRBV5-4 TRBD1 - CASSPGQVAYEQYF TGTGCCAGCAGCCCGGGACAGGTCGCCTACGAGCAGTACTTC
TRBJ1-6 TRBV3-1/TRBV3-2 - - CASSLDRSKPLHF TGTGCCAGCAGCCTCGACAGGAGCAAACCCCTCCACTTT
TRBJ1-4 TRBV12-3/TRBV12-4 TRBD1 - CASRTGNEKLFF TGTGCCAGCAGGACAGGGAATGAAAAACTGTTTTTT
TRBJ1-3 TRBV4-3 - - CASSQARGLGNTIYF TGCGCCAGCAGCCAAGCCCGGGGGCTTGGAAACACCATATATTTT
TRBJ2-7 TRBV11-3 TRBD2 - CASSPGGADEQYF TGTGCCAGCAGCCCCGGGGGGGCTGACGAGCAGTACTTC
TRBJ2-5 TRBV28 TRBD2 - CASSSLAGEETQYF TGTGCCAGCAGCTCACTAGCGGGGGAAGAGACCCAGTACTTC
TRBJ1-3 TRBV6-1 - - CASSLESSGNTIYF TGTGCCAGCAGTCTAGAGAGCTCTGGAAACACCATATATTTT
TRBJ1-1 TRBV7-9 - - CATPAPHMDTEAFF TGTGCCACCCCGGCCCCCCACATGGACACTGAAGCTTTCTTT
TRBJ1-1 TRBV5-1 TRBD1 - CASSLDRGTEAFF TGCGCCAGCAGCTTGGACAGGGGTACTGAAGCTTTCTTT
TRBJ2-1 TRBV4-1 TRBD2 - CASSPGMASGAPQFF TGCGCCAGCAGCCCAGGGATGGCTAGCGGGGCCCCCCAGTTCTTC
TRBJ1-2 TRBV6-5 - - CASRVQELYGYTF TGTGCCAGCAGAGTACAGGAGCTCTATGGCTACACCTTC
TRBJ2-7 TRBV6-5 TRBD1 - CASRKPTGANEQYF TGTGCCAGCCGAAAGCCGACAGGGGCTAACGAGCAGTACTTC
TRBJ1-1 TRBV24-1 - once CATSEGPMNTEAFF TGTGCCACCAGTGAGGGCCCGATGAACACTGAAGCTTTCTTT
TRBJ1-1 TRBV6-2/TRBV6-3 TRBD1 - CASSRRRQGDTEAFF TGTGCCAGCAGTCGAAGACGACAGGGGGACACTGAAGCTTTCTTT
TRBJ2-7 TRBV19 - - CASSQVGGGVYEQYF TGTGCCAGTAGTCAAGTTGGGGGGGGCGTCTACGAGCAGTACTTC
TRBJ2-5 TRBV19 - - CASSDRPQETQYF TGTGCCAGTAGTGACCGGCCCCAAGAGACCCAGTACTTC
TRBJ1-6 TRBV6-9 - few CASSSTQCSSYNSPLHF TGTGCCAGCAGTTCCACTCAGTGCAGCTCCTATAATTCACCCCTCCACTTT
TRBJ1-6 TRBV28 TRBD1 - CASSASTGFSSPLHF TGTGCCAGCAGCGCCTCGACAGGGTTCAGTTCACCCCTCCACTTT
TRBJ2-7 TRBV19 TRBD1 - CATRQGASSYEQYF TGTGCCACAAGACAGGGGGCTAGCTCCTACGAGCAGTACTTC
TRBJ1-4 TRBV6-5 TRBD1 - CASRNDRGDEKLFF TGTGCCAGCAGGAACGACAGGGGGGATGAAAAACTGTTTTTT
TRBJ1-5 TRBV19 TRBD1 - CASSEGTGNQPQHF TGTGCCAGTAGTGAGGGGACAGGGAATCAGCCCCAGCATTTT
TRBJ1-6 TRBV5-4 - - CASSLPGPPYSPLHF TGTGCCAGCAGCCTACCAGGTCCTCCTTATTCACCCCTCCACTTT